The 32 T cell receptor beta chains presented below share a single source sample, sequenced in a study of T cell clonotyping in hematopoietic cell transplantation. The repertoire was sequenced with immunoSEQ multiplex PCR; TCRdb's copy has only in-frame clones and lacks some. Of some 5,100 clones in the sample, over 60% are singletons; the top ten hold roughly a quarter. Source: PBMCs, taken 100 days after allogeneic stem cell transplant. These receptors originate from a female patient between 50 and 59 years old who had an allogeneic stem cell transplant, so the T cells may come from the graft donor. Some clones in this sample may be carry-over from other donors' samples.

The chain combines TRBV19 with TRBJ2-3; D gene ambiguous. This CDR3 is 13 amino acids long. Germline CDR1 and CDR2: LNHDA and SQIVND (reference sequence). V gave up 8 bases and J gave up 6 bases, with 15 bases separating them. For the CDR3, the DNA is TGTGCCAGTGGCCCAGGCAGTGGGGATACGCAGTATTTT. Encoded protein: CASGPGSGDTQYF.

The CDR3 DNA reads TGTGCCAGCTCATCCCCGGGACAGGGAACCGGAAACACCATATATTTT. This encodes CASSSPGQGTGNTIYF. The chain has TRBV18 and TRBJ1-3; 9 bases are a match to TRBD1. Trimming cost V 5 bases and J 4 bases; bases outside gene matches: 9. The CDR3 has 16 amino acids. Looked up from germline, CDR1 is KGHSH and CDR2 is LQKENI.

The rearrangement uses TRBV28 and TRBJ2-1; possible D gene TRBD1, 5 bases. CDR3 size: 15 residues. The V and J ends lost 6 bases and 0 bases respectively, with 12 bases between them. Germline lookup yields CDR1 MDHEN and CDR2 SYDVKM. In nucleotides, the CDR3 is TGTGCCAGCAGAACTCCAGGGTTCTCCTACAATGAGCAGTTCTTC. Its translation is CASRTPGFSYNEQFF.

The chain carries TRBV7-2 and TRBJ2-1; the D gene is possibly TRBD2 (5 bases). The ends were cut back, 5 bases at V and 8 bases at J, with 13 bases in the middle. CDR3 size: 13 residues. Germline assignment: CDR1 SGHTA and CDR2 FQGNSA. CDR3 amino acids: CASSRRINDEQFF. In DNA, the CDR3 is TGTGCCAGCAGCCGGAGGATTAATGATGAGCAGTTCTTC.

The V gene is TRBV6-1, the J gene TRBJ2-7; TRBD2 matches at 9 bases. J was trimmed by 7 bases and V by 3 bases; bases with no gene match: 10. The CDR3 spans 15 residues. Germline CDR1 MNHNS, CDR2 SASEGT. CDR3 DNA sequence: TGTGCCAGCAGTGATGGGGTAGCGGGAGAAAGAGAGCAGTACTTC. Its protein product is CASSDGVAGEREQYF.

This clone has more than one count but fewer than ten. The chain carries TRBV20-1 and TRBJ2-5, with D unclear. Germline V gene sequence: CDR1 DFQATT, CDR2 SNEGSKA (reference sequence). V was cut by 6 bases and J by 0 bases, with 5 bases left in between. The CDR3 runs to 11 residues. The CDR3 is CSAAHQETQYF. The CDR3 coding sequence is TGCAGTGCCGCCCACCAAGAGACCCAGTACTTC.

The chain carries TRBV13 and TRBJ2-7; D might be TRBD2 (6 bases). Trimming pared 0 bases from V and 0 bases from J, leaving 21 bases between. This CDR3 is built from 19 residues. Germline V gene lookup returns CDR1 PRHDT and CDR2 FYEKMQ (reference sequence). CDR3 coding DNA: TGTGCCAGCAGCTTAGGATCGGTGCGGGATCGGCGATACTCCTACGAGCAGTACTTC. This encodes CASSLGSVRDRRYSYEQYF.

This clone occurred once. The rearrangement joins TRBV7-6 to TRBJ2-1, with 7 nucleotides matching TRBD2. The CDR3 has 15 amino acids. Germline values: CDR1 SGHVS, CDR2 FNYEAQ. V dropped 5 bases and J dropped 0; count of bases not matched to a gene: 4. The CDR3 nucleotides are TGTGCCAGCAGCGTCAGCGGGGCCTCCTACAATGAGCAGTTCTTC. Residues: CASSVSGASYNEQFF.

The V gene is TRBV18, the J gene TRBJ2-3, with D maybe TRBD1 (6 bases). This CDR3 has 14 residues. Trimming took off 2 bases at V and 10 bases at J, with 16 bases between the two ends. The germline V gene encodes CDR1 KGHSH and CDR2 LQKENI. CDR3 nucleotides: TGTGCCAGCTCACCATCGACAGGTCTTGGGGCGCAGTATTTT. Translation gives CASSPSTGLGAQYF.

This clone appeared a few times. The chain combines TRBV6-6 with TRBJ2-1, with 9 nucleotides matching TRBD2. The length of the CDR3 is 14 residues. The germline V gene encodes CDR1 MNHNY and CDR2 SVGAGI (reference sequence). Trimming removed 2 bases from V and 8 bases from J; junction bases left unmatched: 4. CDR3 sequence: CASSYGLAIDEQFF. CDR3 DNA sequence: TGTGCCAGCAGTTACGGACTAGCGATCGATGAGCAGTTCTTC.

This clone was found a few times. For the CDR3, the DNA is TGTGCCAGCACCCACCCCCAGGGTGGGATCGAAAAACTGTTTTTT. Protein sequence: CASTHPQGGIEKLFF. The chain carries TRBV6-6 and TRBJ1-4; a weak D match, TRBD1 (5 bases). Germline CDR1 and CDR2: MNHNY and SVGAGI (reference sequence). The CDR3 is 15 amino acids. V lost 7 bases and J 8 bases, leaving 20 bases between the germline ends.

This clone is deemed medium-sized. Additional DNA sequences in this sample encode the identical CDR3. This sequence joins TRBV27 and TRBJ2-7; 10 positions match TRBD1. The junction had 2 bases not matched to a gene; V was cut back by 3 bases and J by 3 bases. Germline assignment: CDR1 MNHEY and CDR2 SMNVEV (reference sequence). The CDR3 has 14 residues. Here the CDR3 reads CASSFGQGDYEQYF. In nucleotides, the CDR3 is TGTGCCAGCAGTTTCGGACAGGGGGACTACGAGCAGTACTTC.

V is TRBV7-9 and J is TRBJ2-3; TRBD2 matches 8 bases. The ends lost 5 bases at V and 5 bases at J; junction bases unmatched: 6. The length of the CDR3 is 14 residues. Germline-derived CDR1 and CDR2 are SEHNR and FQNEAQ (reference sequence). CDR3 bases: TGTGCCAGCAGCCGAGCGGGGGCTGGAGATACGCAGTATTTT. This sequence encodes CASSRAGAGDTQYF.

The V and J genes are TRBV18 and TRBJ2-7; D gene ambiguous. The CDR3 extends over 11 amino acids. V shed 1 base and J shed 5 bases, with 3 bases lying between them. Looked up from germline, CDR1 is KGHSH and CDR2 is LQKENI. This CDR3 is CASSPQDEQYF. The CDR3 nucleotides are TGTGCCAGCTCACCACAAGACGAGCAGTACTTC.

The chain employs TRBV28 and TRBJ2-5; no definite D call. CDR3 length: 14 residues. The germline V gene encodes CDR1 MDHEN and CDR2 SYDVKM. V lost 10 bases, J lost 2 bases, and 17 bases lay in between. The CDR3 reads CATKPYEEQETQYF. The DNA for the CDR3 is TGTGCCACTAAACCCTATGAGGAGCAAGAGACCCAGTACTTC.

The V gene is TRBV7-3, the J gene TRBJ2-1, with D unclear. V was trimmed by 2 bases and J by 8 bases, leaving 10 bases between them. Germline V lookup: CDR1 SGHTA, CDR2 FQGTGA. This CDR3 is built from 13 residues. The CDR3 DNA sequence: TGTGCCAGCAGCTTAGTTCTCGGTTATGAGCAGTTCTTC. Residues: CASSLVLGYEQFF.

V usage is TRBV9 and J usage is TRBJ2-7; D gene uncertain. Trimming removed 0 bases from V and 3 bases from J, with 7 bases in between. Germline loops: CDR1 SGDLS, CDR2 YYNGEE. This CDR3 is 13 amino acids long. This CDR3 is CASSVAEDYEQYF. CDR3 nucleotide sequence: TGTGCCAGCAGCGTAGCTGAGGACTACGAGCAGTACTTC.

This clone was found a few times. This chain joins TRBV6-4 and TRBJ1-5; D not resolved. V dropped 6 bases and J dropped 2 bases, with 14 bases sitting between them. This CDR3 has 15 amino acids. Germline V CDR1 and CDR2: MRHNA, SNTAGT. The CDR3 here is CASSLEGLGNQPQHF. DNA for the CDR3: TGTGCCAGCAGCTTAGAGGGTTTGGGCAATCAGCCCCAGCATTTT.

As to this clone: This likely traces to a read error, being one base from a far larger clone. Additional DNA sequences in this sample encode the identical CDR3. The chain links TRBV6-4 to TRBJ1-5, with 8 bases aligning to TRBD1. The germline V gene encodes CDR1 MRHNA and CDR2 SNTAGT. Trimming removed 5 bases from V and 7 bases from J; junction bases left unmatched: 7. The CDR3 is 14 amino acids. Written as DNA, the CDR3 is TGTGCCAGCAGTCCGGGACAGGTGTACCAGCCCCAGCATTTT. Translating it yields CASSPGQVYQPQHF.

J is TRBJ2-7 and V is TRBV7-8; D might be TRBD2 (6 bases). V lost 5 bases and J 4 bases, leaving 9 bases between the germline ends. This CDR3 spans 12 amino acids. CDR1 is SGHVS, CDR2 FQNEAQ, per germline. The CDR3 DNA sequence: TGTGCCAGCAGCCCGGAGGGATACGAGCAGTACTTC. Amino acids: CASSPEGYEQYF.

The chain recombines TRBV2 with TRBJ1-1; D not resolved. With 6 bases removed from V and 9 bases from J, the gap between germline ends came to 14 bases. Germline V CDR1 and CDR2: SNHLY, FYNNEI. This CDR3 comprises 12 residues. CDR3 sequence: CASSTDPRQAFF. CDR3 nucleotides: TGTGCCAGCAGCACCGACCCCAGGCAAGCTTTCTTT.

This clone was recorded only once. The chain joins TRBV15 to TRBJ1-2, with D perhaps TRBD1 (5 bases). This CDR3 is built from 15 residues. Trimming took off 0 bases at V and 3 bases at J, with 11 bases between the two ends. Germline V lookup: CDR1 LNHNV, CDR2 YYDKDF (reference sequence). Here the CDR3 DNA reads TGTGCCACCAGCAGAGATAAGGGGACGGACTATGGCTACACCTTC. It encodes CATSRDKGTDYGYTF.

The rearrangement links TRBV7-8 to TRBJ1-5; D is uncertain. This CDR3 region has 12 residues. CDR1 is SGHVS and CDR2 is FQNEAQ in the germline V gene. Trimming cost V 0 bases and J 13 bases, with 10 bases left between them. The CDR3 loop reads CASSLARTEQHF. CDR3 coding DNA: TGTGCCAGCAGCTTAGCGCGAACAGAGCAGCATTTT.

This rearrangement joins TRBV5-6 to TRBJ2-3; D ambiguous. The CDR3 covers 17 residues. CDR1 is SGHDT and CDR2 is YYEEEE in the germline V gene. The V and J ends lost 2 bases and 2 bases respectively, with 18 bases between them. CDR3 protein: CASSLSVGSINTDTQYF. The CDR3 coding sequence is TGTGCCAGCAGCTTAAGTGTGGGTAGCATAAACACAGATACGCAGTATTTT. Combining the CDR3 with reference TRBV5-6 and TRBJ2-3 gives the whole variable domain DAGVTQSPTHLIKTRGQQVTLRCSPKSGHDTVSWYQQALGQGPQFIFQYYEEEERQRGNFPDRFSGHQFPNYSSELNVNALLLGDSALYLCASSLSVGSINTDTQYFGPGTRLTVL.

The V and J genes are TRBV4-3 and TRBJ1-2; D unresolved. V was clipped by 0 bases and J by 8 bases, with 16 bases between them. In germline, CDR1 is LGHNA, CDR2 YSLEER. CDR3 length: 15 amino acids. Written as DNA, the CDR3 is TGCGCCAGCAGCCAAGATATCGGCGGGAACAGCGGCTACACCTTC. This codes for CASSQDIGGNSGYTF.

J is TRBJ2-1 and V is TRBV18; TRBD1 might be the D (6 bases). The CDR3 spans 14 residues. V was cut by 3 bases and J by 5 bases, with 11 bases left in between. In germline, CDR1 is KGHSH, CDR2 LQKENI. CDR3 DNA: TGTGCCAGCTCACCCGGGACACAAGACAATGAGCAGTTCTTC. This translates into CASSPGTQDNEQFF.

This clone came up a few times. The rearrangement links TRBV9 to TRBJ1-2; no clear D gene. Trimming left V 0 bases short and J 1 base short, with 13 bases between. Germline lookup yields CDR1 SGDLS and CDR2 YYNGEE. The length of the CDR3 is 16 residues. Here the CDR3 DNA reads TGTGCCAGCAGCGTAGGGCGATCGGGGTTTAACTATGGCTACACCTTC. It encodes CASSVGRSGFNYGYTF.

The CDR3 loop reads CASSLEGTSGRYYNEQFF. CDR3 DNA sequence: TGTGCCAGCAGCTTAGAGGGGACTAGCGGGAGGTACTACAATGAGCAGTTCTTC. The rearrangement uses TRBV7-2 and TRBJ2-1; TRBD2 matches 15 bases. There are 18 residues in the CDR3. The germline V gene has CDR1 SGHTA and CDR2 FQGNSA. V lost 1 base to trimming and J lost 3 bases; unmatched junction nucleotides: 4.

The CDR3 DNA reads TGTGCCAGTAGTTTGACCGGGACAGGGTCCTACGAGCAGTACTTC. The encoded protein is CASSLTGTGSYEQYF. The chain employs TRBV19 and TRBJ2-7; 9 nucleotides align to TRBD1. After removal of 5 bases from V and 1 base from J, the junction contained 6 bases not matched to a gene. Germline V gene lookup returns CDR1 LNHDA and CDR2 SQIVND (reference sequence). The CDR3 sequence is 15 residues long.

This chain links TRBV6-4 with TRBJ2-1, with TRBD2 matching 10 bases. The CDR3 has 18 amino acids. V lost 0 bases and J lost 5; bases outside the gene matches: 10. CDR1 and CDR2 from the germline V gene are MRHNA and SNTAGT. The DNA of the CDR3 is TGTGCCAGCAGTGACTCTGGTCTAGCGGGAGTCCGGAACAATGAGCAGTTCTTC. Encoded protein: CASSDSGLAGVRNNEQFF.

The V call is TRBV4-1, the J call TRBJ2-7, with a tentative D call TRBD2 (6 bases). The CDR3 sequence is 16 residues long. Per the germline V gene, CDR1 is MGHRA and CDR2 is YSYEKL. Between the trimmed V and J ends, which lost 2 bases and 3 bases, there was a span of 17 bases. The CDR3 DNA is TGCGCCAGCAGCCAATCCGGGACCGCGGGGAGCTACGAGCAGTACTTC. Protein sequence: CASSQSGTAGSYEQYF.

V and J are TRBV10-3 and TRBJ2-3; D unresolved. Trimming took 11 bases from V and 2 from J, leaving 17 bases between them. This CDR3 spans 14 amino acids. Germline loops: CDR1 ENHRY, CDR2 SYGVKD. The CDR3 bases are TGTGCCGCCAAAGAAGGGTCAGTCACAGATACGCAGTATTTT. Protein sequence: CAAKEGSVTDTQYF.